The 22 T cell receptor beta chains below come from one sample, sequenced in a study of post-analysis software for immune sequencing data. Study conclusions and caveats: With TRBV5-6, TRBV5-1 and TRBV20-1 included, about five TRBV segments were more frequent in patients than in controls.

Unique molecular identifiers were carried by the TCR beta cDNA libraries. TCRdb analysed the PCR reads with MiXCR anew, one entry per CDR3 protein. The data hold approximately 150,000 distinct CDR3 sequences, with around 30% observed a single time. These receptors' targets are unknown. The sequencing input was blood. These receptors all stem from a girl aged 5-17 years with multiple sclerosis.

The CDR3, as DNA: TGCAGCGTTTTAATGAACACTGAAGCTTTCTTT. This codes for CSVLMNTEAFF. The rearrangement links TRBV29-1 to TRBJ1-1, with D unresolved. The V and J ends lost 5 bases and 0 bases respectively, with 4 bases between them. The CDR3 runs 11 residues. Germline V gives CDR1 SQVTM, CDR2 ANQGSEA.

This clonotype showed up just a few times. The rearrangement uses TRBV12-5 and TRBJ2-3; maybe TRBD2 (5 bases). This CDR3 is 14 amino acids long. Germline CDR1 LGHNT, CDR2 FRNRAP. V lost 2 bases and J lost 1, with 7 bases in between. The CDR3 loop reads CASGLLGGTDTQYF. Here the CDR3 DNA reads TGTGCTAGTGGTTTGCTCGGGGGCACAGATACGCAGTATTTT. Full variable domain (rest looked up from reference TRBV12-5 and TRBJ2-3): DARVTQTPRHKVTEMGQEVTMRCQPILGHNTVFWYRQTMMQGLELLAYFRNRAPLDDSGMPKDRFSAEMPDATLATLKIQPSEPRDSAVYFCASGLLGGTDTQYFGPGTRLTVL.

J is TRBJ2-2 and V is TRBV20-1; unclear D gene. Per the germline V gene, CDR1 is DFQATT and CDR2 is SNEGSKA (reference sequence). There are 15 residues in the CDR3. V was pared by 2 bases and J by 1 base, with 11 bases between. CDR3 in amino acids: CSARIFVRNTGELFF. CDR3 DNA: TGCAGTGCTAGAATTTTTGTCAGGAACACCGGGGAGCTGTTTTTT.

The J gene is TRBJ2-7, the V gene TRBV29-1; D may be TRBD1 or TRBD2 (7 bases each). Per the germline V gene, CDR1 is SQVTM and CDR2 is ANQGSEA. The CDR3 runs 14 residues. The V and J ends lost 6 bases and 2 bases respectively, with 17 bases between them. CDR3 sequence reads: CSVGGGSGTYEQYF. As DNA, the CDR3 is TGCAGCGTGGGAGGGGGCAGTGGAACCTACGAGCAGTACTTC.

This clonotype showed up just a few times. V is TRBV6-1 and J is TRBJ1-4; 9 bases are a match to TRBD1. The CDR3 totals 16 residues. With V trimmed by 4 bases and J by 4 bases, 7 bases remained unmatched. The germline CDR1 and CDR2 sequences are MNHNS and SASEGT. The CDR3 DNA is TGTGCCAGCAGTGCATTCCGGGACAGGGTTAATGAAAAACTGTTTTTT. Encoded protein: CASSAFRDRVNEKLFF.

The rearrangement uses TRBV5-4 and TRBJ2-2; the D gene is possibly TRBD2 (5 bases). V was shortened by 0 bases and J by 4 bases, with 10 bases between the two germline ends. The CDR3 has 15 residues. Germline V gives CDR1 SGHNT, CDR2 YYREEE (reference sequence). The CDR3: CASSLELDGTGELFF. CDR3 coding DNA: TGTGCCAGCAGCTTGGAACTAGACGGCACCGGGGAGCTGTTTTTT.

Only a few counts were recorded for this clonotype. The chain employs TRBV5-1 and TRBJ1-1, with D unresolved. The germline gives CDR1 SGHRS, CDR2 YFSETQ. The CDR3 extends over 13 amino acids. V lost 0 bases to trimming and J lost 1 base, with 4 bases between them. CDR3 protein: CASSLDSNTEAFF. In nucleotides, the CDR3 is TGCGCCAGCAGCTTGGACTCGAACACTGAAGCTTTCTTT.

This clonotype was detected many times. V usage is TRBV10-3 and J usage is TRBJ2-7; TRBD1 agrees at 10 bases. The CDR3 sequence is 15 residues long. Germline V CDR1 and CDR2: ENHRY, SYGVKD. V lost 6 bases, J lost 4 bases, and 9 bases stayed unmatched. In DNA form, the CDR3 reads TGTGCCATCAGCCCCGGGACAGGGGTAGCTTACGAGCAGTACTTC. This gives the protein CAISPGTGVAYEQYF.

The chain couples TRBV5-1 to TRBJ1-5; D is uncertain. This CDR3 is 13 amino acids long. With 0 bases removed from V and 7 bases from J, the gap between germline ends came to 8 bases. The germline CDR1 and CDR2 sequences are SGHRS and YFSETQ. The CDR3: CASSLAPGQPQHF. The DNA of the CDR3 is TGCGCCAGCAGCTTGGCCCCGGGGCAGCCCCAGCATTTT.

This clonotype appeared many times. This chain joins TRBV29-1 and TRBJ1-4; 10 bases agree with TRBD1. The ends lost 6 bases at V and 8 bases at J; junction bases unmatched: 3. Germline V CDR1 and CDR2: SQVTM, ANQGSEA. The CDR3 consists of 12 residues. The CDR3 loop reads CSVKDRGEKLFF. The CDR3 DNA is TGCAGCGTAAAGGACAGGGGGGAAAAACTGTTTTTT.

This clonotype has a single count. An end of the junction differs from the germline gene, which may be a read error. The chain uses TRBV7-3 and TRBJ2-5; TRBD2 is a possible D gene (5 bases). The germline V gene encodes CDR1 SGHTA and CDR2 FQGTGA. The CDR3 has 15 residues. Here the CDR3 reads CASSDPGVFEETQYF. The CDR3 DNA follows: TGCGCCAGCAGCGACCCCGGGGTCTTTGAGGAGACCCAGTACTTC. Together with reference TRBV7-3 and TRBJ2-5, the CDR3 gives the full variable domain: GAGVSQTPSNKVTEKGKYVELRCDPISGHTALYWYRQSLGQGPEFLIYFQGTGAADDSGLPNDRFFAVRPEGSVSTLKIQRTERGDSAVYLCASSDPGVFEETQYFGPGTRLLVL.

The genes are TRBV10-3 and TRBJ1-2; D call uncertain. V lost 8 bases and J 4 bases, leaving 11 bases between the germline ends. Germline assignment: CDR1 ENHRY and CDR2 SYGVKD. This CDR3 region has 12 residues. The CDR3 loop reads CAIREGPYGYTF. In DNA, the CDR3 is TGTGCCATCCGGGAAGGACCCTATGGCTACACCTTC.

This clonotype was counted ten times or more. The chain joins TRBV20-1 to TRBJ2-7, with no clear D. The CDR3 totals 13 residues. Trimming removed 6 bases at V and 4 bases at J, with 16 bases between. Germline V gene data show CDR1 as DFQATT and CDR2 as SNEGSKA (reference sequence). CDR3 sequence: CSAKRLLNYEQYF. The CDR3 bases are TGCAGTGCGAAAAGGCTACTCAATTACGAGCAGTACTTC.

This clonotype was seen at least ten times. V usage is TRBV12-3 or TRBV12-4 and J usage is TRBJ2-5; D gene uncertain. The CDR3 consists of 16 residues. The V end was cut by 3 bases, the J end by 8 bases, with 22 bases between. CDR3 coding DNA: TGTGCCAGCAGTTTCTTACTGCGTGAGACCAAGAGAACCCAGTACTTC. Its protein product is CASSFLLRETKRTQYF.

The chain couples TRBV10-1 to TRBJ1-1, with TRBD1 as a possible D gene (6 bases). CDR1 WNHNN and CDR2 SYGVQD come from the germline V gene (reference sequence). V was trimmed by 3 bases and J by 4 bases, leaving 9 bases between them. CDR3 length: 13 residues. The CDR3 here is CASSEGGGTEAFF. In DNA form, the CDR3 reads TGCGCCAGCAGTGAAGGAGGGGGCACTGAAGCTTTCTTT.

The V and J genes are TRBV10-2 and TRBJ1-6; 8 bases are a match to TRBD1. Germline-derived CDR1 and CDR2 are WSHSY and SAAADI. The length of the CDR3 is 15 residues. Trimming cost V 3 bases and J 8 bases; bases outside gene matches: 6. CDR3 sequence (DNA): TGCGCCAGCAGTGACTGGACAGGGAAAGATTCACCCCTCCACTTT. Translating it yields CASSDWTGKDSPLHF.

This clonotype was counted many times. The chain couples TRBV4-1 to TRBJ2-3, with 7 bases lining up with TRBD2. The CDR3 extends over 15 amino acids. Unmatched junction bases numbered 5, after V lost 1 base and J lost 4 bases. The germline V gene has CDR1 MGHRA and CDR2 YSYEKL. The CDR3 coding sequence is TGCGCCAGCAGCCAAGCAGCGGGAATGGCAGATACGCAGTATTTT. Translation: CASSQAAGMADTQYF.

The rearrangement links TRBV20-1 to TRBJ2-2; D is ambiguous. Trimming cost V 4 bases and J 3 bases, with 12 bases left between them. Germline V gene lookup returns CDR1 DFQATT and CDR2 SNEGSKA (reference sequence). This CDR3 comprises 14 residues. This CDR3 is CSATTGSYTGELFF. The CDR3, as DNA: TGCAGTGCTACGACCGGCTCTTACACCGGGGAGCTGTTTTTT.

The J gene is TRBJ2-3, the V gene TRBV24-1; D is ambiguous. Germline loops: CDR1 KGHDR, CDR2 SFDVKD. This CDR3 spans 15 amino acids. V was cut by 4 bases and J by 2 bases, with 12 bases left in between. DNA for the CDR3: TGTGCCACCAGTGAGCCACCGCCGGTCACAGATACGCAGTATTTT. It translates to CATSEPPPVTDTQYF.

This clonotype was counted ten times or more. The chain uses TRBV6-5 and TRBJ2-7; unclear D gene. Per germline, CDR1 MNHEY and CDR2 SVGAGI. The CDR3 has 13 residues. Trimming cost V 4 bases and J 2 bases, with 9 bases left between them. The CDR3 sequence is CASSSSWAYEQYF. DNA of the CDR3: TGTGCCAGCAGTTCTAGTTGGGCCTACGAGCAGTACTTC.

About this clonotype: A clone one base away is much larger, so this may be a read error. The chain combines TRBV4-2 with TRBJ2-5; a possible D gene is TRBD2 (5 bases). The CDR3 sequence is 16 residues long. V lost 1 base and J lost 11, with 23 bases in between. Germline values: CDR1 LGHNA, CDR2 YNFKEQ. CDR3 amino acids: CASSQGGSSQTYGQYF. CDR3 DNA: TGTGCCAGCAGCCAAGGAGGGAGTAGCCAGACCTACGGGCAGTACTTC.

The CDR3 sequence: CSVASGTDNEKLFF. In nucleotides, the CDR3 is TGCAGCGTCGCCTCCGGGACAGATAATGAAAAACTGTTTTTT. V is TRBV29-1 and J is TRBJ1-4; the match to TRBD1 covers 7 bases. The CDR3 has 14 residues. Germline CDR1 and CDR2: SQVTM and ANQGSEA. The J segment lost 4 bases and the V segment lost 6 bases, leaving 8 bases of the junction unmatched.